One TCR beta chain is described in this entry. The table came from immunoSEQ multiplex PCR; TCRdb's copy has only in-frame clones and leaves some out. The table records approximately 10,000 clones, 50% to 70% of them present only once. This CDR3 contains 15 residues. Germline values: CDR1 LNHDA, CDR2 SQIVND (reference sequence). Trimming took 4 bases from V and 0 from J, leaving 10 bases between them. These data originate in a study of T cells in tumors after PD-1 blockade. Study background: Tumor samples yielded roughly 22-fold more depth than single-cell TCR sequencing.

The source material was tumor tissue, sampled after anti-PD-1 treatment. The receptor was derived from a human donor with basal cell carcinoma. The chain recombines TRBV19 with TRBJ2-4, with D tentatively TRBD1 (6 bases). The CDR3 DNA follows: TGTGCCAGTAGTACAGGGGCCCCAGCCAAAAACATTCAGTACTTC. This translates into CASSTGAPAKNIQYF.